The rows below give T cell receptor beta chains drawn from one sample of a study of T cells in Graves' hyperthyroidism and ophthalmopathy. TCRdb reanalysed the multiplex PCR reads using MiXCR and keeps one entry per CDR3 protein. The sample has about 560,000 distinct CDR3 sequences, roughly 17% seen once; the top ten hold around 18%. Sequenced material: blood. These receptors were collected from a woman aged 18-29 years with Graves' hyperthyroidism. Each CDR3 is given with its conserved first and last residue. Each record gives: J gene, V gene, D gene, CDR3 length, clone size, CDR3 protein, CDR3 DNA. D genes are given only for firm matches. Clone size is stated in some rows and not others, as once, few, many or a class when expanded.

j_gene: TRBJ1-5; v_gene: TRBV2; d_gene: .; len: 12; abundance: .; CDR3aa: CASSYEGQPRHF; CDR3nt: TGTGCCAGCAGTTACGAAGGCCAGCCCCGGCATTTT
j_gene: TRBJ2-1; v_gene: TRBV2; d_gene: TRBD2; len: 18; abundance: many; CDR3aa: CASVSGTSGRSSYNEQFF; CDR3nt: TGTGCCAGCGTATCCGGGACTAGCGGGCGTAGCTCCTACAATGAGCAGTTCTTC
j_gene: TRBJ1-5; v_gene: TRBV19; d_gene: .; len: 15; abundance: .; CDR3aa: CASSLQGTSNQPQHF; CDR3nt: TGTGCCAGTAGCCTACAGGGCACGAGCAATCAGCCCCAGCATTTT
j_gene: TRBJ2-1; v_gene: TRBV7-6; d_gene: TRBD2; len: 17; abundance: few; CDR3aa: CASSLVYRAGANNEQFF; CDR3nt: TGTGCCAGCAGCTTAGTGTACCGAGCGGGAGCCAACAATGAGCAGTTCTTC
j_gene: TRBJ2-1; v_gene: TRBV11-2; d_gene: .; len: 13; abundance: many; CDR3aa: CASSFNNYNEQFF; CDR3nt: TGTGCCAGCAGCTTCAACAACTACAATGAGCAGTTCTTC
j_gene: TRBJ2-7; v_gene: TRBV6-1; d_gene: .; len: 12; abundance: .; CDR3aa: CASRGSSYEQYF; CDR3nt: TGTGCCAGCAGGGGCAGCTCCTACGAGCAGTACTTC
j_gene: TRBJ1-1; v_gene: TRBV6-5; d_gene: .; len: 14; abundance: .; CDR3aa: CASSYSAKNTEAFF; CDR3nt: TGTGCCAGCAGTTACTCGGCCAAGAACACTGAAGCTTTCTTT
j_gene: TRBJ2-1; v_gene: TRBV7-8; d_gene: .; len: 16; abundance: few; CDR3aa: CASSLVGGRVHNEQFF; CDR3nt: TGTGCCAGCAGCTTAGTGGGTGGACGGGTCCACAATGAGCAGTTCTTC
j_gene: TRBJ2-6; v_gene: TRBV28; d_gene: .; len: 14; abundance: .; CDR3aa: CASSLGGWTNVLTF; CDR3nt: TGTGCCAGCAGTTTAGGGGGGTGGACCAACGTCCTGACTTTC
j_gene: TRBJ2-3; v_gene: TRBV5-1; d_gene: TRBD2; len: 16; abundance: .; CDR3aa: CASSLGTSGCTDTQYF; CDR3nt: TGCGCCAGCAGCCTAGGGACTAGCGGATGCACAGATACGCAGTATTTT
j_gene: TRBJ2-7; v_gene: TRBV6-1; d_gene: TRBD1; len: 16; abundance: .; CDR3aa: CASSDPSGTGSYEQYF; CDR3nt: TGTGCCAGCAGTGACCCTTCCGGGACAGGGTCCTACGAGCAGTACTTC
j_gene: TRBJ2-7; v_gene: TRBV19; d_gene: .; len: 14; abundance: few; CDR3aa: CASSDPGRGYEQYF; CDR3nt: TGTGCCAGTAGTGATCCCGGGCGTGGCTACGAGCAGTACTTC
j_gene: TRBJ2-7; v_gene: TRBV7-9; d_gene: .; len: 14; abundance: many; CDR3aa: CASSPRDGIYEQYF; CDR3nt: TGTGCCAGCAGCCCCCGGGACGGGATCTACGAGCAGTACTTC
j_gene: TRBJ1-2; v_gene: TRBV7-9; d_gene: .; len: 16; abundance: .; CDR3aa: CASSLEGVRANYGYTF; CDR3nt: TGTGCCAGCAGCTTAGAGGGAGTGCGAGCTAACTATGGCTACACCTTC
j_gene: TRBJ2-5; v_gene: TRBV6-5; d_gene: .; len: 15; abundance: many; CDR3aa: CASSYRGIFGETQYF; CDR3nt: TGTGCCAGCAGTTACAGGGGAATTTTTGGAGAGACCCAGTACTTC
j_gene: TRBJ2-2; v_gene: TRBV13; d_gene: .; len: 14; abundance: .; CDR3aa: CASSFKRWAGELFF; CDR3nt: TGTGCCAGCAGCTTTAAGCGCTGGGCCGGGGAGCTGTTTTTT
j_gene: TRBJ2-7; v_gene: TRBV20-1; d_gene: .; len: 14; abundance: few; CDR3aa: CSACRDSHPYEQYF; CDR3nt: TGCAGTGCTTGCCGGGACTCCCACCCCTACGAGCAGTACTTC
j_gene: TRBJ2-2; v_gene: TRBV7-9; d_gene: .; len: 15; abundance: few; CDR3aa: CASSLGRTYTGELFF; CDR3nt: TGTGCCAGCAGCTTAGGCCGGACGTACACCGGGGAGCTGTTTTTT